This TCR beta chain emerged from a study of cytomegalovirus exposure and HLA in healthy donors. Study-wide points: One variant, a missense change in DCLRE1C, was linked in a later analysis to TCR beta V- and J-gene trimming.

As for this clone: Antigen specificity is unknown.

The study ran its PCR with 60 Vbeta and 13 Jbeta primers. Data came from immunoSEQ multiplex PCR; TCRdb stores just in-frame clones and leaves some out. The sample comprises fewer than 95,000 clones, approximately 80% of which are singletons, and around 2% rests with the top ten. CDR1 is SGHTA, CDR2 FQGNSA, per germline. The V end was cut by 5 bases, the J end by 4 bases, with 8 bases between. CDR3 length: 12 amino acids. Sequences were obtained from PBMCs. The source is a man aged 18 to 29 in good health and CMV-seronegative. This chain connects TRBV7-2 to TRBJ2-5; the D is unclear. The CDR3 sequence: CASSQALETQYF. Here the CDR3 DNA reads TGTGCCAGCAGCCAGGCATTAGAGACCCAGTACTTC.